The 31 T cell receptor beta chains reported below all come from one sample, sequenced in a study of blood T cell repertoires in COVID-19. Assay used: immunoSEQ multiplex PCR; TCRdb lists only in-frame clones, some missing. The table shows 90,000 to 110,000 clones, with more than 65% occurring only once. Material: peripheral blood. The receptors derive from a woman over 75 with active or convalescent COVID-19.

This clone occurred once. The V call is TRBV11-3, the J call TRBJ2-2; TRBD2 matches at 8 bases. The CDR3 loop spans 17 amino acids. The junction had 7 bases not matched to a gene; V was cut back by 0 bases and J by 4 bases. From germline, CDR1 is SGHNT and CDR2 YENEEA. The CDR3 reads CASSLDLSGSGTGELFF. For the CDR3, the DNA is TGTGCCAGCAGCTTAGATCTCAGCGGGAGCGGCACCGGGGAGCTGTTTTTT. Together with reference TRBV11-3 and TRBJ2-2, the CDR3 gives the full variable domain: EAGVVQSPRYKIIEKKQPVAFWCNPISGHNTLYWYLQNLGQGPELLIRYENEEAVDDSQLPKDRFSAERLKGVDSTLKIQPAELGDSAVYLCASSLDLSGSGTGELFFGEGSRLTVL.

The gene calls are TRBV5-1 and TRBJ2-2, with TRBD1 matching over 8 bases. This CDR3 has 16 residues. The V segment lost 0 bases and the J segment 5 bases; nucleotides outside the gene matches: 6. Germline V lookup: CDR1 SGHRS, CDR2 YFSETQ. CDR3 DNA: TGCGCCAGCAGCTTGGGATCAGGGGGCGGAACCGGGGAGCTGTTTTTT. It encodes CASSLGSGGGTGELFF.

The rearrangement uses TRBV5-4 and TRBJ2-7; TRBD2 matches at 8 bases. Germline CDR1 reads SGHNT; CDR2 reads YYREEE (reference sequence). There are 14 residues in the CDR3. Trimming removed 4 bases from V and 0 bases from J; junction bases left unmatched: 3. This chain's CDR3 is CASSMGLDSYEQYF. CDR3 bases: TGTGCCAGCAGCATGGGACTAGACTCCTACGAGCAGTACTTC.

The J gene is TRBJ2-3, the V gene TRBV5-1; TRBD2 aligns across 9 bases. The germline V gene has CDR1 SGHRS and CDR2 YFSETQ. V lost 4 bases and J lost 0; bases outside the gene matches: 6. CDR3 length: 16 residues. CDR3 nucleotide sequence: TGCGCCAGCAGCCCGGGGACTAGCCAGAGCACAGATACGCAGTATTTT. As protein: CASSPGTSQSTDTQYF.

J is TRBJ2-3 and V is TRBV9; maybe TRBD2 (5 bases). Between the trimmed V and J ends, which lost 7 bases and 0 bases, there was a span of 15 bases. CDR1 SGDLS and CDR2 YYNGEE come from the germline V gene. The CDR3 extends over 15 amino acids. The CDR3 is CASSDRLTSTDTQYF. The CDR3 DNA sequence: TGTGCCAGCTCAGACCGACTAACAAGCACAGATACGCAGTATTTT. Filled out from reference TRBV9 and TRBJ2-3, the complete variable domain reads DSGVTQTPKHLITATGQRVTLRCSPRSGDLSVYWYQQSLDQGLQFLIQYYNGEERAKGNILERFSAQQFPDLHSELNLSSLELGDSALYFCASSDRLTSTDTQYFGPGTRLTVL.

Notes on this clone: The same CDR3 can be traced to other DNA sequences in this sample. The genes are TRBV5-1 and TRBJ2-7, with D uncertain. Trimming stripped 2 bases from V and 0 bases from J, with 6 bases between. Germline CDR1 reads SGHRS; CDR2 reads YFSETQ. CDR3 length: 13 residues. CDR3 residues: CASSLAGSYEQYF. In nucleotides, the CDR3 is TGCGCCAGCAGCTTAGCCGGCTCCTACGAGCAGTACTTC.

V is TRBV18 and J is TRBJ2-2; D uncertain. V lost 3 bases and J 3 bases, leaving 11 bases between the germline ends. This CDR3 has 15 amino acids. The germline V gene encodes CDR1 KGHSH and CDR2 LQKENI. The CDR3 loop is CASSPLDLDTGELFF. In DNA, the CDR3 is TGTGCCAGCTCACCGCTAGATCTCGACACCGGGGAGCTGTTTTTT.

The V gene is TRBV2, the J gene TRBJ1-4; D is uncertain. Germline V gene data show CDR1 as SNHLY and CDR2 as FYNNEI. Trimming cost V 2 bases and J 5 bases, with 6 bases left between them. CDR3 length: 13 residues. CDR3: CASSEYRNEKLFF. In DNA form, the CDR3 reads TGTGCCAGCAGTGAATACAGAAATGAAAAACTGTTTTTT.

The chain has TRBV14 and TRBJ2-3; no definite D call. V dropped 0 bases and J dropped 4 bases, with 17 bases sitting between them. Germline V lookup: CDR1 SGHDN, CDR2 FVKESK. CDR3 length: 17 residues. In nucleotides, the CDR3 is TGTGCCAGCAGCCAAGAAATGGTTTCCGTTAGTCCAGATACGCAGTATTTT. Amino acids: CASSQEMVSVSPDTQYF.

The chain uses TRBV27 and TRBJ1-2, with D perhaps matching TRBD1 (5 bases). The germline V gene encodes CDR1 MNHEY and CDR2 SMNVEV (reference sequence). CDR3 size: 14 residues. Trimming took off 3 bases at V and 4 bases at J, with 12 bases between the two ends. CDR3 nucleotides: TGTGCCAGCAGTTTTACCGGGGGGATCTATGGCTACACCTTC. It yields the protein CASSFTGGIYGYTF.

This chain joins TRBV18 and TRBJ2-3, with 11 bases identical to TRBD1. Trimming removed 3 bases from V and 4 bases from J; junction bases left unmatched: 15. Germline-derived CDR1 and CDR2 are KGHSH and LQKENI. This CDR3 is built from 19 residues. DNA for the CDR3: TGTGCCAGCTCACCTTATAGGACAGGGGGCTATATCGGATCAGATACGCAGTATTTT. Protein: CASSPYRTGGYIGSDTQYF.

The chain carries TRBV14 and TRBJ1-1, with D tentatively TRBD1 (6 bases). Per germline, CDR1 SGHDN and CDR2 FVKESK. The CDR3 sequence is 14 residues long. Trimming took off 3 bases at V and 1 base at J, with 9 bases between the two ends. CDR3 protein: CASSQGGGNTEAFF. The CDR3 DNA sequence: TGTGCCAGCAGCCAGGGAGGGGGGAACACTGAAGCTTTCTTT.

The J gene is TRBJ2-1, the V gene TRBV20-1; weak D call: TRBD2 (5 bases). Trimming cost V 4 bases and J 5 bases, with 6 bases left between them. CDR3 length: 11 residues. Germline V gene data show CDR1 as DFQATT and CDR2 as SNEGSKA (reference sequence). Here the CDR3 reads CSAKRNNEQFF. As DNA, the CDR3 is TGCAGTGCTAAGCGGAACAATGAGCAGTTCTTC.

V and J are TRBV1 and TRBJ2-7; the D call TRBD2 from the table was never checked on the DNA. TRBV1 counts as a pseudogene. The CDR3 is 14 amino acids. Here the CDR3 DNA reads TGCACCAGCAGCAAGCGCGGGAGGTTACACGAGCAGTACTTC. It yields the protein CTSSKRGRLHEQYF.

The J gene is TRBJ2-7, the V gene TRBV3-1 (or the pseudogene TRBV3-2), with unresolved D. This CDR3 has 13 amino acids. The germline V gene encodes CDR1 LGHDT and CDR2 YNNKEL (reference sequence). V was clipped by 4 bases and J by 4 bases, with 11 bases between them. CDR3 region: CASSRRGEYEQYF. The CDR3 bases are TGTGCCAGCAGCCGCCGAGGCGAATACGAGCAGTACTTC.

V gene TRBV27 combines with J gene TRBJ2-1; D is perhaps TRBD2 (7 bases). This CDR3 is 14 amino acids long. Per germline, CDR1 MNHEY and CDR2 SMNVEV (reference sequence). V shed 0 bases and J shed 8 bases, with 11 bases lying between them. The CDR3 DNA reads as TGTGCCAGCAGTTTATCGAAAGGGGGGGATGAGCAGTTCTTC. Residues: CASSLSKGGDEQFF.

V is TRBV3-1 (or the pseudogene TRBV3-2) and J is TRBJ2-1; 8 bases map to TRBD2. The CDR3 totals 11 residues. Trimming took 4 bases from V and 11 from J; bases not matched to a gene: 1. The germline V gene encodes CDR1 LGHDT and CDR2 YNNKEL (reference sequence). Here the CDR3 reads CASSLSGKQFF. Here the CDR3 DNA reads TGTGCCAGCAGCCTTAGCGGGAAGCAGTTCTTC.

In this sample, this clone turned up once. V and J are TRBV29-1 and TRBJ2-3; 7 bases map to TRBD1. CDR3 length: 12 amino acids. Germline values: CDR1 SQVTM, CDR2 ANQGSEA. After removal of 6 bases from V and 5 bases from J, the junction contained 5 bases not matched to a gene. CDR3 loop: CSVRTGGDTQYF. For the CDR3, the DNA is TGCAGCGTCCGGACAGGAGGAGATACGCAGTATTTT.

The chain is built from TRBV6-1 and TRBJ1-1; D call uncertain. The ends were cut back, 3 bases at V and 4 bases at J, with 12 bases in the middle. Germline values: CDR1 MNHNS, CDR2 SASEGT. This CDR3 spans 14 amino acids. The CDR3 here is CASSEQVLVTEAFF. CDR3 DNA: TGTGCCAGCAGTGAGCAGGTTCTGGTCACTGAAGCTTTCTTT.

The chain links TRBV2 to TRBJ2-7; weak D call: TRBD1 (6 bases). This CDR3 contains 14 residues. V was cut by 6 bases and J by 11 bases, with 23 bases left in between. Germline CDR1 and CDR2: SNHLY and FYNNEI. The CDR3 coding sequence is TGTGCCAGCAGGGCGGACTTTGAAGGGGGTTTGGAGTACTTC. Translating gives CASRADFEGGLEYF.

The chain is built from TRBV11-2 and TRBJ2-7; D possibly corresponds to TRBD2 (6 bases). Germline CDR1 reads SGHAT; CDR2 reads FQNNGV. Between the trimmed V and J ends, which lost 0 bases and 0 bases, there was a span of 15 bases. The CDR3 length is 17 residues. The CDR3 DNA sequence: TGTGCCAGCAGCTTAGATCTGATTAGCGGAACCTCCTACGAGCAGTACTTC. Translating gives CASSLDLISGTSYEQYF.

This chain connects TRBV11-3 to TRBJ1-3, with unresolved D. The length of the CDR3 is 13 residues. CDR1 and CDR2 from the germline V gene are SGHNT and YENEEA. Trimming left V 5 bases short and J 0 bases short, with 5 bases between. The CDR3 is CASSEYSGNTIYF. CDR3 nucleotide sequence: TGTGCCAGCAGCGAGTACTCTGGAAACACCATATATTTT.

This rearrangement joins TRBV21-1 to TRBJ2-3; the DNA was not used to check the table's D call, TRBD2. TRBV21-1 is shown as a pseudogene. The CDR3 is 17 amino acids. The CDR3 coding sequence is TGTGCCAGCAGCAAAGTCGAGGCGGGAGCTTCGGTAGATACGCAGTATTTT. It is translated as CASSKVEAGASVDTQYF.

The CDR3 nucleotides read TGTGCCAGCAGCTTGTCGGGACAGGGGTCGATTTATAACGGGGAGCTGTTTTTT. Translation gives CASSLSGQGSIYNGELFF. This chain connects TRBV7-3 to TRBJ2-2; TRBD1 agrees at 10 bases. The CDR3 has 18 amino acids. Trimming removed 3 bases from V and 7 bases from J; junction bases left unmatched: 14. CDR1 is SGHTA and CDR2 is FQGTGA in the germline V gene.

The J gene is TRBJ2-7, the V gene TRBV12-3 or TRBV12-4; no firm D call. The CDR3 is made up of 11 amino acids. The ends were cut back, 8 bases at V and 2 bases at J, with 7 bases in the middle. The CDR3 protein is CASGLTYEQYF. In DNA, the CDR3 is TGTGCCAGCGGCCTGACCTACGAGCAGTACTTC.

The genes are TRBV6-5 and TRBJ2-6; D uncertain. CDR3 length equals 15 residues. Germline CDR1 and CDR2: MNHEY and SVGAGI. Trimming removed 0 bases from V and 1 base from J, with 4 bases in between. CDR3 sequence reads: CASSYSASGANVLTF. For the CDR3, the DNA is TGTGCCAGCAGTTACTCGGCTTCTGGGGCCAACGTCCTGACTTTC.

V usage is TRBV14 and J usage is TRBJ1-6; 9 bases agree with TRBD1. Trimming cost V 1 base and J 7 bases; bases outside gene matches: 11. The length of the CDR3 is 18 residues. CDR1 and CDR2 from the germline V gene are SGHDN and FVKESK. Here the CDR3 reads CASSQVYRGLRANSPLHF. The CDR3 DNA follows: TGTGCCAGCAGCCAAGTGTACAGGGGGCTTAGAGCAAATTCACCCCTCCACTTT.

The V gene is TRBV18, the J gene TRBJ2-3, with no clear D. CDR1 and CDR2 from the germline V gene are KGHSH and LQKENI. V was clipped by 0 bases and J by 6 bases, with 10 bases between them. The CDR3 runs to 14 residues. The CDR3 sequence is CASSPPSTPDTQYF. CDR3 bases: TGTGCCAGCTCACCACCAAGTACACCGGATACGCAGTATTTT.

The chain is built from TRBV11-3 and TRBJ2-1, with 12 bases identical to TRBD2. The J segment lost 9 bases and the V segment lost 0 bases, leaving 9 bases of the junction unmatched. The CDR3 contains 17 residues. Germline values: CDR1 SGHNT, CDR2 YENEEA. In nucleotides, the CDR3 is TGTGCCAGCAGCTTAGAACTAGCGGGAGGACATACATCTGAGCAGTTCTTC. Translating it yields CASSLELAGGHTSEQFF.

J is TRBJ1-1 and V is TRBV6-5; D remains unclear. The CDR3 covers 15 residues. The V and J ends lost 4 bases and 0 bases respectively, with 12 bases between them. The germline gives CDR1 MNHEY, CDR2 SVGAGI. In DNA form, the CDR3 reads TGTGCCAGCAGTTGGCTCAAATCCATGAACACTGAAGCTTTCTTT. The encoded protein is CASSWLKSMNTEAFF.

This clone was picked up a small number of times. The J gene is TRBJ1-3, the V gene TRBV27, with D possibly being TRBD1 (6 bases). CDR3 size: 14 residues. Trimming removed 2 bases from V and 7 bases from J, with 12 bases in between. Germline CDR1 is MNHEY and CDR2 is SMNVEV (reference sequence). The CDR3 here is CASSLKQGSNTIYF. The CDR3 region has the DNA TGTGCCAGCAGTTTAAAGCAGGGGTCGAACACCATATATTTT.